The 22 T cell receptor beta chains reported below all come from one sample, sequenced in a study of cytomegalovirus exposure and HLA in healthy donors. PCR primers comprised 60 Vbeta and 13 Jbeta primers. The table came from immunoSEQ multiplex PCR; TCRdb's copy has only in-frame clones and leaves some out. Of some 150,000 clones listed, about 80% are singletons. The sequencing sample was made of PBMCs. The receptors here all came from a woman in her fifties or sixties in good health and CMV-seronegative.

This clone has more than one count but fewer than ten. The chain employs TRBV5-1 and TRBJ2-7; 10 nucleotides align to TRBD2. The CDR3 length is 16 residues. Per germline, CDR1 SGHRS and CDR2 YFSETQ. V lost 4 bases, J lost 2 bases, and 9 bases stayed unmatched. The CDR3 nucleotides are TGCGCCAGCAGCACCTCCCTAGCGGGGGCCGCCTACGAGCAGTACTTC. It translates to CASSTSLAGAAYEQYF. The whole variable domain, remainder taken from reference TRBV5-1 and TRBJ2-7, is KAGVTQTPRYLIKTRGQQVTLSCSPISGHRSVSWYQQTPGQGLQFLFEYFSETQRNKGNFPGRFSGRQFSNSRSEMNVSTLELGDSALYLCASSTSLAGAAYEQYFGPGTRLTVT.

V usage is TRBV7-9 and J usage is TRBJ2-1; possible D gene TRBD2, 5 bases. The V gene lost 6 bases and the J gene lost 10 bases, with 10 bases spanning the gap. The germline CDR1 and CDR2 sequences are SEHNR and FQNEAQ (reference sequence). The CDR3 totals 11 residues. Here the CDR3 reads CASSVGEEQFF. The CDR3 DNA is TGTGCCAGCAGTGTCGGGGAGGAGCAGTTCTTC.

The gene calls are TRBV7-2 and TRBJ2-5; possibly TRBD2 for D (7 bases). Germline assignment: CDR1 SGHTA and CDR2 FQGNSA. The CDR3 spans 14 residues. Trimming cost V 3 bases and J 2 bases, with 10 bases left between them. CDR3 loop: CASSFAGAQETQYF. CDR3 in DNA: TGTGCCAGCAGCTTCGCGGGGGCGCAAGAGACCCAGTACTTC.

The V and J genes are TRBV7-2 and TRBJ2-1, with TRBD1 matching 7 bases. CDR1 is SGHTA, CDR2 FQGNSA, per germline. The V segment lost 1 base and the J segment 6 bases; nucleotides outside the gene matches: 6. The CDR3 totals 15 residues. As DNA, the CDR3 is TGTGCCAGCAGCTTAGACAGGGGCGCTCCCAATGAGCAGTTCTTC. Protein: CASSLDRGAPNEQFF.

The rearrangement uses TRBV20-1 and TRBJ2-1; D is unresolved. Trimming took 3 bases from V and 7 from J, leaving 7 bases between them. CDR1 DFQATT and CDR2 SNEGSKA come from the germline V gene (reference sequence). This CDR3 contains 11 residues. CDR3 sequence: CSASGVNEQFF. DNA for the CDR3: TGCAGTGCTAGCGGAGTGAATGAGCAGTTCTTC.

The chain combines TRBV6-5 with TRBJ2-1, with 13 bases that match TRBD2. In germline, CDR1 is MNHEY, CDR2 SVGAGI. The V and J ends lost 5 bases and 7 bases, in that order; junction bases with no gene match: 5. CDR3 length: 15 residues. CDR3 amino acids: CASSGLAGVGNEQFF. CDR3 DNA: TGTGCCAGCAGTGGACTAGCGGGAGTAGGTAATGAGCAGTTCTTC.

The chain couples TRBV18 to TRBJ2-3; D perhaps matches TRBD2 (5 bases). There are 15 residues in the CDR3. V was cut by 6 bases and J by 4 bases, with 17 bases left in between. From germline, CDR1 is KGHSH and CDR2 LQKENI. Here the CDR3 reads CASSPSGSEADTQYF. As DNA, the CDR3 is TGTGCCAGCTCCCCCTCGGGTAGCGAAGCAGATACGCAGTATTTT.

V is TRBV5-1 and J is TRBJ2-3, with 9 bases lining up with TRBD2. Germline-derived CDR1 and CDR2 are SGHRS and YFSETQ. The CDR3 is 16 residues long. V was pared by 2 bases and J by 2 bases, with 6 bases of the junction left unmatched. CDR3 in DNA: TGCGCCAGCAGCTTTGACCCTAGCGGGACCACAGATACGCAGTATTTT. Translated: CASSFDPSGTTDTQYF.

The genes are TRBV2 and TRBJ2-7, with 7 bases matching TRBD1. The germline V gene encodes CDR1 SNHLY and CDR2 FYNNEI. J gave up 4 bases and V 7 bases, and 7 bases lay outside the gene matches. The CDR3 loop spans 13 amino acids. CDR3 DNA: TGTGCCAGCACACGGCAACAGGGGTACGAGCAGTACTTC. Translation: CASTRQQGYEQYF.

This chain links TRBV5-1 with TRBJ2-3, with D perhaps matching TRBD1 (6 bases). V lost 4 bases to trimming and J lost 3 bases, with 15 bases between them. The CDR3 runs to 15 residues. Germline CDR1 is SGHRS and CDR2 is YFSETQ. For the CDR3, the DNA is TGCGCCAGCAGCCCGGGCCGGACAGTTACAGATACGCAGTATTTT. Encoded protein: CASSPGRTVTDTQYF.

The chain uses TRBV6-6 and TRBJ1-2; D may be TRBD1 (6 bases). V dropped 6 bases and J dropped 2 bases, with 19 bases sitting between them. Looked up from germline, CDR1 is MNHNY and CDR2 is SVGAGI (reference sequence). The CDR3 extends over 16 amino acids. The CDR3 spells CASSESTGTANYGYTF. The CDR3 DNA sequence: TGTGCCAGCAGCGAATCGACAGGAACGGCCAACTATGGCTACACCTTC.

The gene calls are TRBV7-6 and TRBJ1-6; TRBD1 is a possible D gene (5 bases). The CDR3 sequence is 16 residues long. The V gene's germline CDR1 is SGHVS and CDR2 FNYEAQ. V shed 0 bases and J shed 7 bases, with 13 bases lying between them. The CDR3 coding sequence is TGTGCCAGCAGCTTAGCGCCCAGGGCAGGAAATTCACCCCTCCACTTT. This codes for CASSLAPRAGNSPLHF.

There are a few counts of this clone. The chain uses TRBV7-2 and TRBJ2-7; the D is unclear. The V end lost 1 base, the J end lost 2 bases, and 6 bases lay between the germline ends. CDR1 is SGHTA, CDR2 FQGNSA, per germline. CDR3 length equals 13 residues. The CDR3 nucleotides are TGTGCCAGCAGCTTAGTTAATCCCTACGAGCAGTACTTC. Translated, it gives CASSLVNPYEQYF. Combining the CDR3 with reference TRBV7-2 and TRBJ2-7 gives the whole variable domain GAGVSQSPSNKVTEKGKDVELRCDPISGHTALYWYRQSLGQGLEFLIYFQGNSAPDKSGLPSDRFSAERTGGSVSTLTIQRTQQEDSAVYLCASSLVNPYEQYFGPGTRLTVT.

In DNA form, the CDR3 reads TGTGCCAGTAGTAATCGGCAGAGGACTTTACTAGCGGGGTCAGATACGCAGTATTTT. It translates to CASSNRQRTLLAGSDTQYF. V and J are TRBV19 and TRBJ2-3; 10 bases match TRBD2. With 4 bases clipped from V and 4 bases from J, the junction kept 17 bases outside the gene matches. This CDR3 is 19 amino acids long. The germline gives CDR1 LNHDA, CDR2 SQIVND (reference sequence).

CDR3 loop: CASRTTGVGNEQFF. The CDR3 DNA reads as TGTGCCAGTAGGACGACAGGGGTCGGCAATGAGCAGTTCTTC. The chain employs TRBV19 and TRBJ2-1, with 8 nucleotides matching TRBD1. The CDR3 runs to 14 residues. V dropped 6 bases and J dropped 6; count of bases not matched to a gene: 7. Germline V gives CDR1 LNHDA, CDR2 SQIVND (reference sequence).

V is TRBV5-7 and J is TRBJ1-5, with a tentative D call TRBD1 (5 bases). TRBV5-7 is treated as an ORF (open reading frame) with a function not yet certain. The CDR3 is 18 residues long. Trimming left V 0 bases short and J 0 bases short, with 16 bases between. CDR3 sequence reads: CASSLEGLNDYSNQPQHF. As DNA, the CDR3 is TGTGCCAGCAGCTTGGAGGGACTGAATGACTATAGCAATCAGCCCCAGCATTTT.

This chain uses TRBV27 with TRBJ2-7, with a weak D call TRBD2 (6 bases). V gave up 7 bases and J gave up 7 bases, with 23 bases separating them. The germline V gene encodes CDR1 MNHEY and CDR2 SMNVEV (reference sequence). The CDR3 consists of 15 residues. The CDR3, as DNA: TGTGCCAGCATTTACCGGGGTCCCCCCGCGGGGGAGCAGTACTTC. This encodes CASIYRGPPAGEQYF.

This clone was counted a few times. The chain carries TRBV6-5 and TRBJ1-4; D might be TRBD1 (5 bases). The CDR3 has 15 amino acids. V gave up 0 bases and J gave up 7 bases, with 12 bases separating them. From germline, CDR1 is MNHEY and CDR2 SVGAGI. The CDR3: CASSYSHDSREKLFF. The DNA of the CDR3 is TGTGCCAGCAGTTACTCCCACGACAGCCGTGAAAAACTGTTTTTT.

The rearrangement joins TRBV7-7 to TRBJ2-2; TRBD2 might be the D (5 bases). Trimming left V 1 base short and J 4 bases short, with 7 bases between. This CDR3 region has 14 residues. CDR1 SSHAT and CDR2 FNYEAQ come from the germline V gene (reference sequence). As DNA, the CDR3 is TGTGCCAGCAGCTTAGTTGGACTCACCGGGGAGCTGTTTTTT. Translation gives CASSLVGLTGELFF.

The V gene is TRBV27, the J gene TRBJ2-7; D unresolved. The CDR3 sequence is 13 residues long. From germline, CDR1 is MNHEY and CDR2 SMNVEV (reference sequence). V was trimmed by 2 bases and J by 3 bases, leaving 8 bases between them. The CDR3 region is CASSLGRYYEQYF. The CDR3 DNA reads as TGTGCCAGCAGTTTAGGCAGATACTACGAGCAGTACTTC.

In this sample, this clone turned up a few times. The chain employs TRBV7-9 and TRBJ2-3; TRBD1 might be the D (5 bases). V was trimmed by 7 bases and J by 4 bases, leaving 21 bases between them. Germline CDR1 and CDR2: SEHNR and FQNEAQ (reference sequence). The CDR3 totals 16 residues. CDR3 DNA sequence: TGTGCCAGCACCCCGCACAGGACAAGTGATGCAGATACGCAGTATTTT. It encodes CASTPHRTSDADTQYF.

This clone was observed a single time. This rearrangement joins TRBV29-1 to TRBJ2-1; 14 bases fit TRBD2. The CDR3 runs 13 residues. The germline CDR1 and CDR2 sequences are SQVTM and ANQGSEA. The V segment lost 5 bases and the J segment 9 bases; nucleotides outside the gene matches: 3. CDR3 DNA sequence: TGCAGCGTTAGGACTAGCGGGGGGTCTGAGCAGTTCTTC. Its translation: CSVRTSGGSEQFF.